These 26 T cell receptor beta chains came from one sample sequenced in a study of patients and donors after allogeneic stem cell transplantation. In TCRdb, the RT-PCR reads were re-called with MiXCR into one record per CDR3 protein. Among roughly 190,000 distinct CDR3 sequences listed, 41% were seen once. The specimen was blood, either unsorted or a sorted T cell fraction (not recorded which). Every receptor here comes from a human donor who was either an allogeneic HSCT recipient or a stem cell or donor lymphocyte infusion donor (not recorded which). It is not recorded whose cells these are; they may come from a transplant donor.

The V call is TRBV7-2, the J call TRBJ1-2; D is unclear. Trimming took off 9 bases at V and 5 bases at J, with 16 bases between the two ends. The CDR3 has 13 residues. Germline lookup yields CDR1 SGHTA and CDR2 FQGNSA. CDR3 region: CASLGGTPYGYTF. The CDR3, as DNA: TGTGCCAGTCTGGGAGGAACCCCTTATGGCTACACCTTC. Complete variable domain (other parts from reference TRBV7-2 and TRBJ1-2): GAGVSQSPSNKVTEKGKDVELRCDPISGHTALYWYRQSLGQGLEFLIYFQGNSAPDKSGLPSDRFSAERTGGSVSTLTIQRTQQEDSAVYLCASLGGTPYGYTFGSGTRLTVV.

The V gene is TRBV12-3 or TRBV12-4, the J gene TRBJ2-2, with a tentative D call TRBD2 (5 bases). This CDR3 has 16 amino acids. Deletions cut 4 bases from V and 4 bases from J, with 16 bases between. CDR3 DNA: TGTGCCAGCAGTTCTGGGGAGCTGAAGCCCACCGGGGAGCTGTTTTTT. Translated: CASSSGELKPTGELFF.

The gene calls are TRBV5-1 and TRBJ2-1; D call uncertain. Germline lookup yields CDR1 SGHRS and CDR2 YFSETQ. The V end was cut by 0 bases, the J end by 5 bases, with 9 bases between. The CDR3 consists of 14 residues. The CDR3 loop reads CASSLVSANNEQFF. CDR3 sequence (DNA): TGCGCCAGCAGCTTGGTGTCAGCCAACAATGAGCAGTTCTTC.

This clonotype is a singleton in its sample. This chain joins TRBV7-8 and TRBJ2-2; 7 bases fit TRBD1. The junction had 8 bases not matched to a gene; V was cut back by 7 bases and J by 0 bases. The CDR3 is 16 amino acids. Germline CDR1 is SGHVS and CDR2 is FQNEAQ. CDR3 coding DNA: TGTGCCAGCAACAGAAGGGACAGTGCGAACACCGGGGAGCTGTTTTTT. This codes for CASNRRDSANTGELFF.

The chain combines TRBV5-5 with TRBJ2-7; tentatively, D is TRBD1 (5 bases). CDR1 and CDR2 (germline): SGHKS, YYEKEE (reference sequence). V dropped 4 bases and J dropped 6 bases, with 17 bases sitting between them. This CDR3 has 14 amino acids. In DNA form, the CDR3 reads TGTGCCAGCAGCCCCCTAGGCAGGGTAGGCGAGCAGTACTTC. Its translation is CASSPLGRVGEQYF.

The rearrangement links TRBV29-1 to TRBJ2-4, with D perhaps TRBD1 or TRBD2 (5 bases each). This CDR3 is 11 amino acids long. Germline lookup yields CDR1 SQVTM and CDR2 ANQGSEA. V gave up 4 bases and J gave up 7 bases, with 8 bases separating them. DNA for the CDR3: TGCAGCGTTGTATGGGGGAACATTCAGTACTTC. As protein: CSVVWGNIQYF.

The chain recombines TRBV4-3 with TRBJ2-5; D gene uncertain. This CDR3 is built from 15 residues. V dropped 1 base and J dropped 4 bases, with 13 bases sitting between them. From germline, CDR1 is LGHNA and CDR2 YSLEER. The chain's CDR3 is CASSQAVPSGETQYF. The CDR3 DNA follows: TGCGCCAGCAGCCAAGCAGTACCAAGTGGAGAGACCCAGTACTTC.

The DNA for the CDR3 is TGTGCCAGCAGTTATCCGGAGGAAGACGAGCAGTTCTTC. Protein sequence: CASSYPEEDEQFF. The chain uses TRBV28 and TRBJ2-1, with D possibly matching TRBD2 (5 bases). Between the trimmed V and J ends, which lost 4 bases and 10 bases, there was a span of 14 bases. CDR1 MDHEN and CDR2 SYDVKM come from the germline V gene. The CDR3 sequence is 13 residues long. Drawing the rest from reference TRBV28 and TRBJ2-1, the complete variable domain is DVKVTQSSRYLVKRTGEKVFLECVQDMDHENMFWYRQDPGLGLRLIYFSYDVKMKEKGDIPEGYSVSREKKERFSLILESASTNQTSMYLCASSYPEEDEQFFGPGTRLTVL.

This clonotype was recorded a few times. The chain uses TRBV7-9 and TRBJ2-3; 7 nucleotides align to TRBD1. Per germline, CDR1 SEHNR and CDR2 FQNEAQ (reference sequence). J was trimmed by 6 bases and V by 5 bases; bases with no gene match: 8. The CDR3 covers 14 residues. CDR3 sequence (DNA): TGTGCCAGCAGCGACACTGACAGGGTCGATACGCAGTATTTT. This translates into CASSDTDRVDTQYF.

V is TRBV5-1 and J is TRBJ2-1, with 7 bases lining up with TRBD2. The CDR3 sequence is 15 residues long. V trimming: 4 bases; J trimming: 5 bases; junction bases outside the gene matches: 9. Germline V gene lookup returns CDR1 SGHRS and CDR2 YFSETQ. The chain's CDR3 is CASSLVAGTNNEQFF. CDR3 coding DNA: TGCGCCAGCAGCCTTGTAGCGGGTACAAACAATGAGCAGTTCTTC.

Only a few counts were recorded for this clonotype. CDR3 nucleotides: TGTGCCAGCAAGGGCGGGCAGGGGTACCAGCCCCAGCATTTT. The encoded protein is CASKGGQGYQPQHF. The gene calls are TRBV28 and TRBJ1-5, with a weak D call TRBD1 (6 bases). Trimming removed 7 bases at V and 7 bases at J, with 17 bases between. The CDR3 sequence is 14 residues long. Germline CDR1 and CDR2: MDHEN and SYDVKM.

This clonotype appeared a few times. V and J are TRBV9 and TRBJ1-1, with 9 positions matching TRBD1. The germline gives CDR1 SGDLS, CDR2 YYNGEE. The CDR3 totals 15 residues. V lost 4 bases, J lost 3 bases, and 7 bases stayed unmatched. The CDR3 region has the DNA TGTGCCAGCAGCTCCGGGGACAGGGTGGACACTGAAGCTTTCTTT. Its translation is CASSSGDRVDTEAFF.

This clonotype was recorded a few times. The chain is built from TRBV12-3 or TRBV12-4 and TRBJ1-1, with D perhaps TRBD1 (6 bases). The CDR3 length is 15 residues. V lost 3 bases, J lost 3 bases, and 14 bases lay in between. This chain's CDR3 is CASSFIGGRDTEAFF. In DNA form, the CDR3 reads TGTGCCAGCAGTTTTATAGGGGGAAGAGACACTGAAGCTTTCTTT.

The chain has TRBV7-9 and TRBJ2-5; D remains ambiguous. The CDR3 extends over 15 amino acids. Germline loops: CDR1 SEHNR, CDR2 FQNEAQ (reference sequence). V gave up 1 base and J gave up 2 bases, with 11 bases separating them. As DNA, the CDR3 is TGTGCCAGCAGCTTAGAAGGGAACTTTCAAGAGACCCAGTACTTC. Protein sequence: CASSLEGNFQETQYF. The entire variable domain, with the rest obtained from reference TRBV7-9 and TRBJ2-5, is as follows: DTGVSQNPRHKITKRGQNVTFRCDPISEHNRLYWYRQTLGQGPEFLTYFQNEAQLEKSRLLSDRFSAERPKGSFSTLEIQRTEQGDSAMYLCASSLEGNFQETQYFGPGTRLLVL.

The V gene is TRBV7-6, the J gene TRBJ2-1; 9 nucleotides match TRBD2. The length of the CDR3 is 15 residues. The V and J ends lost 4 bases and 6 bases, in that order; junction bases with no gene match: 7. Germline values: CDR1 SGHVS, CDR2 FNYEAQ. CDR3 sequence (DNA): TGTGCCAGCAGCTCAGGGACTAGCTGGCTCAATGAGCAGTTCTTC. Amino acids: CASSSGTSWLNEQFF.

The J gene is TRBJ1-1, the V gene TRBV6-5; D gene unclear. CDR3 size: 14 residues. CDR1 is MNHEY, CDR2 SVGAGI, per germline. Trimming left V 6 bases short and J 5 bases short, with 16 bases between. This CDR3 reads CASRDGRPVTEAFF. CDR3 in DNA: TGTGCCAGCAGAGACGGACGCCCGGTGACTGAAGCTTTCTTT.

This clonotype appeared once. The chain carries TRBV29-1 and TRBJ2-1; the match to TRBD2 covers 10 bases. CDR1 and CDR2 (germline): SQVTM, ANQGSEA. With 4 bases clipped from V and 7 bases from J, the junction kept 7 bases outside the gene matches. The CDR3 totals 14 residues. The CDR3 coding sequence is TGCAGCGTTGCAAGCGGGAGGGCCGCGAATGAGCAGTTCTTC. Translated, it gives CSVASGRAANEQFF.

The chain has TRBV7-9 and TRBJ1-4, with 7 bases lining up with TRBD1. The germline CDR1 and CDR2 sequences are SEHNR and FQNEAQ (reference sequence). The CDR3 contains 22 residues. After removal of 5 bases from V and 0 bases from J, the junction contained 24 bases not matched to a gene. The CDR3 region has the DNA TGTGCCAGCAGCCCCCGACAGGGCTCGGGCCAGTCTAAATTTGCAACTAATGAAAAACTGTTTTTT. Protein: CASSPRQGSGQSKFATNEKLFF. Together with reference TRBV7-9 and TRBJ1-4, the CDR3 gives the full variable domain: DTGVSQNPRHKITKRGQNVTFRCDPISEHNRLYWYRQTLGQGPEFLTYFQNEAQLEKSRLLSDRFSAERPKGSFSTLEIQRTEQGDSAMYLCASSPRQGSGQSKFATNEKLFFGSGTQLSVL.

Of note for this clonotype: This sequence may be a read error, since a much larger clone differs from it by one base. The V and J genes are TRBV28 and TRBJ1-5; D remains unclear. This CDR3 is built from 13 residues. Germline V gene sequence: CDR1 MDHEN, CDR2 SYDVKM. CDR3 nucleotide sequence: TGTGCCAGCAGTTTAAATAGCGATCAGCCCCAGCATTTT. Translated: CASSLNSDQPQHF.

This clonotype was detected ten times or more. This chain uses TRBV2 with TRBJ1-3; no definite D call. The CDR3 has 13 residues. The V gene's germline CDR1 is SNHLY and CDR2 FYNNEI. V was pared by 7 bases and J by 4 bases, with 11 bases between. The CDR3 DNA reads TGTGCCAGCACGGGGTCGGAAGGAAACACCATATATTTT. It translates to CASTGSEGNTIYF.

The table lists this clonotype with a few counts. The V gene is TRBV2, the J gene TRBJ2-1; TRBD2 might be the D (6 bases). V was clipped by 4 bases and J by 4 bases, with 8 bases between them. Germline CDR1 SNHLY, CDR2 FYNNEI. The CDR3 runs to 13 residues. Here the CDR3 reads CASSGDFYNEQFF. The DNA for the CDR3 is TGTGCCAGCAGTGGGGACTTTTACAATGAGCAGTTCTTC. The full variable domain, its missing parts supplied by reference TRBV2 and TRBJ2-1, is EPEVTQTPSHQVTQMGQEVILRCVPISNHLYFYWYRQILGQKVEFLVSFYNNEISEKSEIFDDQFSVERPDGSNFTLKIRSTKLEDSAMYFCASSGDFYNEQFFGPGTRLTVL.

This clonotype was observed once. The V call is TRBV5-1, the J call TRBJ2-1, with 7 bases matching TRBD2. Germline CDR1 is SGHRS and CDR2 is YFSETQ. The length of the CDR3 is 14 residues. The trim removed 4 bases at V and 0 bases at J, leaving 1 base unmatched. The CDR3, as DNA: TGCGCCAGCAGCCGGACTAGCTCCTACAATGAGCAGTTCTTC. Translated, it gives CASSRTSSYNEQFF.

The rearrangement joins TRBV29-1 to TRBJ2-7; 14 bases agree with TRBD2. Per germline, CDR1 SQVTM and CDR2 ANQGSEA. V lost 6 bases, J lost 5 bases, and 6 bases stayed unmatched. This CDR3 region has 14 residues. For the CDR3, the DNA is TGCAGCGTGGGGACTAGCGGGAGTCTGGACGAGCAGTACTTC. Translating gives CSVGTSGSLDEQYF.

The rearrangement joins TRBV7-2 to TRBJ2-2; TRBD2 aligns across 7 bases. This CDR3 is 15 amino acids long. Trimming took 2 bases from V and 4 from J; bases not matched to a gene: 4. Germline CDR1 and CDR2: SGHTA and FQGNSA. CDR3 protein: CASSLSGGSTGELFF. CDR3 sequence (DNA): TGTGCCAGCAGCTTATCGGGCGGGAGCACCGGGGAGCTGTTTTTT.

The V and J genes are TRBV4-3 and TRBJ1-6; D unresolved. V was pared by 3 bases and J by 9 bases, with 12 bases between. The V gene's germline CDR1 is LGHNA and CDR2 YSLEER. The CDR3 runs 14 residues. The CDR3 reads CASSHQSGSSPLHF. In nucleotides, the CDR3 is TGCGCCAGCAGCCACCAATCGGGGAGTTCACCCCTCCACTTT.

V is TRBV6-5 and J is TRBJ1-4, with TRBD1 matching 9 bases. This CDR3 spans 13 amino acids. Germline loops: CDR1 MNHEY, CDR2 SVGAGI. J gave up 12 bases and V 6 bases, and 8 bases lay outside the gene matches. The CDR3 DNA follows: TGTGCCAGCAGGCTCGGACAGGGGCAAGAACTGTTTTTT. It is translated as CASRLGQGQELFF.